This T cell receptor (beta chain) was sequenced during a study of blood T cell repertoires in COVID-19. Study-level background: Spain, Italy and the United States supplied samples that represented acute and convalescent COVID-19. Sources were T cells, B-cell-depleted T cells, or PBMCs; the material itself was cDNA or gDNA.

This CDR3 has 15 amino acids. The V gene lost 4 bases and the J gene lost 3 bases, with 16 bases spanning the gap. Per the germline V gene, CDR1 is SGHRS and CDR2 is YFSETQ. Under the authors' procedure: For nucleated cells, counts were estimated from reference gene primer amplification. Using immunoSEQ multiplex PCR, the repertoire was profiled, and TCRdb retains in-frame clones only, with some absent. D and trimming come from the DNA, and the V and J calls and clone size come from that table. The sample contains more than 45,000 clones, roughly 82% of which appear only once. Sequencing was done on a sample of peripheral blood. This chain joins TRBV5-1 and TRBJ1-2; D may be TRBD1 (6 bases). The TCR comes from a woman aged 55-70 years with acute or convalescent COVID-19. The CDR3 sequence is CASSPTPPGDYGYTF. The CDR3 region has the DNA TGCGCCAGCAGCCCGACCCCCCCAGGGGACTATGGCTACACCTTC. The whole variable domain, remainder taken from reference TRBV5-1 and TRBJ1-2, is KAGVTQTPRYLIKTRGQQVTLSCSPISGHRSVSWYQQTPGQGLQFLFEYFSETQRNKGNFPGRFSGRQFSNSRSEMNVSTLELGDSALYLCASSPTPPGDYGYTFGSGTRLTVV.